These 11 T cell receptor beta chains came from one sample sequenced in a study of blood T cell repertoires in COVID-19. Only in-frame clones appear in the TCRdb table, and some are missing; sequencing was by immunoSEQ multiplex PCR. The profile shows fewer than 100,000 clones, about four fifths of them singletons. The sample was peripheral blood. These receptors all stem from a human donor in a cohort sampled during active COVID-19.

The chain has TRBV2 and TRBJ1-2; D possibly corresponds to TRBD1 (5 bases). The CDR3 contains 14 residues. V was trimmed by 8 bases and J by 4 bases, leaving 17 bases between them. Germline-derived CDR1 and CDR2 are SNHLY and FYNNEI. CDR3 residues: CASRSVRGSYGYTF. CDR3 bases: TGTGCCAGCCGATCCGTTCGGGGGTCCTATGGCTACACCTTC.

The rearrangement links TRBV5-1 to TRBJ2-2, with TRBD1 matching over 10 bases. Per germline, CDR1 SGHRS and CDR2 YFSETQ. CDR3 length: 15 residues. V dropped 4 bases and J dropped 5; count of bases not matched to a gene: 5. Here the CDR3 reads CASSPGQGGTGELFF. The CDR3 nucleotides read TGCGCCAGCAGCCCCGGACAGGGGGGGACCGGGGAGCTGTTTTTT.

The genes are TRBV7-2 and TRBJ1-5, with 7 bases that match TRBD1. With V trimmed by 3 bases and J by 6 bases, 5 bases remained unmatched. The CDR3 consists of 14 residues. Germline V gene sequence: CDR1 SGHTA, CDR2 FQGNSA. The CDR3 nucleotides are TGTGCCAGCAGCTTGCGACAGGGCTTTCAGCCCCAGCATTTT. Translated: CASSLRQGFQPQHF.

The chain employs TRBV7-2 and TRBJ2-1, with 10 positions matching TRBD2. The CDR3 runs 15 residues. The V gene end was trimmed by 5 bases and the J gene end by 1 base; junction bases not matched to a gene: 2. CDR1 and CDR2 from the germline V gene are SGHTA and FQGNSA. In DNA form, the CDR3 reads TGTGCCAGCAGCCTGGGACTAGCGTCCTACAATGAGCAGTTCTTC. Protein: CASSLGLASYNEQFF.

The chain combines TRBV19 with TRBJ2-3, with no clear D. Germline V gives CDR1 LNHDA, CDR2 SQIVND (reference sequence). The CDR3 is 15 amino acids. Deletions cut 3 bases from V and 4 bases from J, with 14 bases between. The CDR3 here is CASSIAAAYADTQYF. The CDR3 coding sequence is TGTGCCAGTAGTATCGCGGCCGCTTATGCAGATACGCAGTATTTT.

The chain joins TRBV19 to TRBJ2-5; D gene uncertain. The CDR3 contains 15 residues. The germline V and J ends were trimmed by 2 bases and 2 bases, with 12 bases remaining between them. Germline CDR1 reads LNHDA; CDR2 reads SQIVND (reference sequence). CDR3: CASSISAALQETQYF. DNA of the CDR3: TGTGCCAGTAGTATATCTGCGGCCCTACAAGAGACCCAGTACTTC.

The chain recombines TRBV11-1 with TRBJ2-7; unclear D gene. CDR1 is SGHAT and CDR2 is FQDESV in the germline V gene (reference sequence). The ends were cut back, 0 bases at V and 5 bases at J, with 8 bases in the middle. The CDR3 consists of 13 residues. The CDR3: CASSLALLDEQYF. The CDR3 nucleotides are TGTGCCAGCAGCTTAGCGCTACTTGACGAGCAGTACTTC.

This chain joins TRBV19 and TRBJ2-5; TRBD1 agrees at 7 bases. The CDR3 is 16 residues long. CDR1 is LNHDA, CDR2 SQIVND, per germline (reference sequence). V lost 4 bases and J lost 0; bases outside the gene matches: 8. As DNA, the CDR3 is TGTGCCAGTAGTACGATTAGGGACAGAGACCAAGAGACCCAGTACTTC. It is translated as CASSTIRDRDQETQYF.

The CDR3 DNA is TGTGCCTCAACCGGGACAGGGATATCGGGAAACACCATATATTTT. It yields the protein CASTGTGISGNTIYF. The chain uses TRBV19 and TRBJ1-3, with 9 bases that match TRBD1. The CDR3 totals 15 residues. The trim removed 11 bases at V and 4 bases at J, leaving 12 bases unmatched. Germline-derived CDR1 and CDR2 are LNHDA and SQIVND (reference sequence).

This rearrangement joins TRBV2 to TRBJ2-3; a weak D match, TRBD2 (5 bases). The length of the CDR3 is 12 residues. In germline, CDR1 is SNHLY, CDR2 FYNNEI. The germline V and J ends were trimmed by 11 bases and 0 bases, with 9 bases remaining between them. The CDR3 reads CASGGSTDTQYF. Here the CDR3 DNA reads TGTGCCTCCGGCGGGAGCACAGATACGCAGTATTTT.

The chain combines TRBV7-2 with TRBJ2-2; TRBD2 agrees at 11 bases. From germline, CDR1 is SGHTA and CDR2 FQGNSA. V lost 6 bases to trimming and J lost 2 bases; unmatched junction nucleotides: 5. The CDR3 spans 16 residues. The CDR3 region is CASRDSGRENTGELFF. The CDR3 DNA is TGTGCCAGCAGGGATAGCGGGAGGGAAAACACCGGGGAGCTGTTTTTT.